The 18 T cell receptor beta chains in this list originate from one sample, sequenced in a study of shared clonotypes between healthy human individuals. This table comes from immunoSEQ multiplex PCR, and its TCRdb copy is limited to in-frame clones, with some not included. The sample has millions of clones; 90% to 95% are singletons. Material: naive CD4+ T cells sorted from blood. Subset of the sample: CD45RA+ positively selected. These receptors came from a man younger than 35 in good health.

This rearrangement joins TRBV10-3 to TRBJ2-7; 11 bases line up with TRBD2. V shed 6 bases, J shed 3 bases, and the junction held 1 base outside the gene matches. Germline V gene data show CDR1 as ENHRY and CDR2 as SYGVKD. The CDR3 consists of 13 residues. The CDR3 is CAIRGTSGYEQYF. CDR3 nucleotide sequence: TGTGCCATCAGGGGGACTAGCGGCTACGAGCAGTACTTC.

The chain employs TRBV14 and TRBJ1-6; D is uncertain. The CDR3 sequence is 16 residues long. Germline loops: CDR1 SGHDN, CDR2 FVKESK. V was shortened by 3 bases and J by 0 bases, with 9 bases between the two germline ends. CDR3 DNA sequence: TGTGCCAGCAGCCAGGAGACGGGCTCCTATAATTCACCCCTCCACTTT. Residues: CASSQETGSYNSPLHF.

This rearrangement joins TRBV27 to TRBJ2-7; either TRBD1 or TRBD2 may fit D (6 bases each). This CDR3 is 14 amino acids long. V was clipped by 4 bases and J by 5 bases, with 15 bases between them. Looked up from germline, CDR1 is MNHEY and CDR2 is SMNVEV (reference sequence). In nucleotides, the CDR3 is TGTGCCAGCAGTTCCTCGGGGGCCTGGGACGAGCAGTACTTC. It encodes CASSSSGAWDEQYF.

The chain couples TRBV6-1 to TRBJ2-1; the D is unclear. The CDR3 has 13 amino acids. The V gene lost 8 bases and the J gene lost 3 bases, with 11 bases spanning the gap. Looked up from germline, CDR1 is MNHNS and CDR2 is SASEGT. The CDR3 loop is CASCFGIYNEQFF. CDR3 nucleotide sequence: TGTGCCAGCTGTTTCGGAATCTACAATGAGCAGTTCTTC.

This chain links TRBV6-1 with TRBJ1-5; D gene uncertain. V was shortened by 0 bases and J by 6 bases, with 9 bases between the two germline ends. Per the germline V gene, CDR1 is MNHNS and CDR2 is SASEGT. This CDR3 has 14 residues. The CDR3 is CASSEAHISQPQHF. CDR3 in DNA: TGTGCCAGCAGTGAAGCTCACATATCTCAGCCCCAGCATTTT.

Details on this clone: Other nucleotide sequences in the sample specify the same CDR3. The chain couples TRBV5-1 to TRBJ2-7, with D uncertain. Germline loops: CDR1 SGHRS, CDR2 YFSETQ. The V end was cut by 0 bases, the J end by 1 base, with 8 bases between. The CDR3 runs to 14 residues. The CDR3 nucleotides read TGCGCCAGCAGCTTGGGCGGCAGTTCCTACGAGCAGTACTTC. Translated, it gives CASSLGGSSYEQYF.

V and J are TRBV10-3 and TRBJ2-7; 13 bases match TRBD2. V gave up 10 bases and J gave up 3 bases; unmatched junction bases: 9. CDR1 ENHRY and CDR2 SYGVKD come from the germline V gene. This CDR3 comprises 15 residues. The CDR3 nucleotides read TGTGCCACAGTCCAACTAGCGGGAGGGCTCTACGAGCAGTACTTC. This codes for CATVQLAGGLYEQYF.

V gene TRBV6-1 combines with J gene TRBJ1-5; D not certain. Trimming removed 3 bases from V and 3 bases from J, with 3 bases in between. Germline V CDR1 and CDR2: MNHNS, SASEGT. CDR3 length equals 12 residues. As DNA, the CDR3 is TGTGCCAGCAGTGAGATCAATCAGCCCCAGCATTTT. Protein: CASSEINQPQHF.

The chain links TRBV19 to TRBJ2-2; the match to TRBD2 covers 7 bases. The V gene end was trimmed by 1 base and the J gene end by 1 base; junction bases not matched to a gene: 3. Germline CDR1 LNHDA, CDR2 SQIVND (reference sequence). CDR3 length: 16 amino acids. This chain's CDR3 is CASSIGLAVNTGELFF. As DNA, the CDR3 is TGTGCCAGTAGTATAGGGCTAGCGGTGAACACCGGGGAGCTGTTTTTT.

This clone was seen a few times. J is TRBJ1-2 and V is TRBV13; TRBD1 aligns across 7 bases. V shed 5 bases and J 4 bases; nucleotides not matched to a gene: 7. The CDR3 loop spans 14 amino acids. Germline V lookup: CDR1 PRHDT, CDR2 FYEKMQ (reference sequence). This chain's CDR3 is CASSPDRRSYGYTF. For the CDR3, the DNA is TGTGCCAGCAGCCCGGACAGGCGGTCCTATGGCTACACCTTC. Filled out from reference TRBV13 and TRBJ1-2, the complete variable domain reads AAGVIQSPRHLIKEKRETATLKCYPIPRHDTVYWYQQGPGQDPQFLISFYEKMQSDKGSIPDRFSAQQFSDYHSELNMSSLELGDSALYFCASSPDRRSYGYTFGSGTRLTVV.

The chain joins TRBV19 to TRBJ1-5, with D hard to call. This CDR3 region has 15 residues. Germline CDR1 LNHDA, CDR2 SQIVND (reference sequence). The V and J ends lost 5 bases and 0 bases respectively, with 11 bases between them. The CDR3 is CASSYSVYSNQPQHF. In nucleotides, the CDR3 is TGTGCCAGTAGTTACAGCGTTTATAGCAATCAGCCCCAGCATTTT.

This sequence joins TRBV7-2 and TRBJ2-5; 8 bases fit TRBD1. CDR3 size: 13 residues. Germline loops: CDR1 SGHTA, CDR2 FQGNSA. Trimming took 5 bases from V and 4 from J; bases not matched to a gene: 3. The CDR3 DNA reads TGTGCCAGCAGCATCGGACAGGGAGAGACCCAGTACTTC. Its translation is CASSIGQGETQYF.

This chain uses TRBV29-1 with TRBJ2-3; 10 nucleotides match TRBD1. The CDR3 totals 14 residues. The ends lost 6 bases at V and 6 bases at J; junction bases unmatched: 9. CDR1 is SQVTM and CDR2 is ANQGSEA in the germline V gene. CDR3 nucleotide sequence: TGCAGCGTGAAGGGGGGGACAGGGGTCGATACGCAGTATTTT. Encoded protein: CSVKGGTGVDTQYF.

With respect to this clone: Within the sample, other DNA sequences also encode this same CDR3. The chain employs TRBV10-3 and TRBJ2-2; 9 bases map to TRBD1. The germline V gene encodes CDR1 ENHRY and CDR2 SYGVKD. The CDR3 consists of 15 residues. The ends lost 6 bases at V and 3 bases at J; junction bases unmatched: 5. The CDR3 bases are TGTGCCATCAGACGGACAGGGGAGGACACCGGGGAGCTGTTTTTT. It codes for CAIRRTGEDTGELFF.

A single count supports this clone. The sample holds other DNA sequences that translate to the same CDR3. This chain joins TRBV9 and TRBJ1-6, with D possibly being TRBD1 (5 bases). V lost 0 bases to trimming and J lost 8 bases, with 6 bases between them. The CDR3 covers 13 residues. Germline V gene lookup returns CDR1 SGDLS and CDR2 YYNGEE. The DNA for the CDR3 is TGTGCCAGCAGCGTAGTGGGGGATTCACCCCTCCACTTT. Protein sequence: CASSVVGDSPLHF. The variable domain in full, completed from reference TRBV9 and TRBJ1-6, reads DSGVTQTPKHLITATGQRVTLRCSPRSGDLSVYWYQQSLDQGLQFLIQYYNGEERAKGNILERFSAQQFPDLHSELNLSSLELGDSALYFCASSVVGDSPLHFGNGTRLTVT.

J is TRBJ2-5 and V is TRBV10-3; D is ambiguous. The CDR3 runs to 15 residues. Deletions cut 0 bases from V and 0 bases from J, with 8 bases between. Germline assignment: CDR1 ENHRY and CDR2 SYGVKD. The chain's CDR3 is CAISESKLYQETQYF. CDR3 nucleotide sequence: TGTGCCATCAGTGAGTCGAAACTCTACCAAGAGACCCAGTACTTC.

This chain links TRBV28 with TRBJ1-5; the D gene is possibly TRBD1 (5 bases). The germline V gene encodes CDR1 MDHEN and CDR2 SYDVKM. V was cut by 5 bases and J by 4 bases, with 12 bases left in between. CDR3 size: 14 residues. This CDR3 is CASSPGLLNQPQHF. The CDR3 DNA reads as TGTGCCAGCAGTCCGGGACTCCTGAATCAGCCCCAGCATTTT.

The rearrangement uses TRBV11-2 and TRBJ2-7; weak D call: TRBD1 (7 bases). The V end lost 8 bases, the J end lost 2 bases, and 16 bases lay between the germline ends. Germline CDR1 and CDR2: SGHAT and FQNNGV. The CDR3 length is 14 residues. In DNA, the CDR3 is TGTGCCAGCGGACAGGAGGGAGGCCCCTACGAGCAGTACTTC. Translated, it gives CASGQEGGPYEQYF. Together with reference TRBV11-2 and TRBJ2-7, the CDR3 gives the full variable domain: EAGVAQSPRYKIIEKRQSVAFWCNPISGHATLYWYQQILGQGPKLLIQFQNNGVVDDSQLPKDRFSAERLKGVDSTLKIQPAKLEDSAVYLCASGQEGGPYEQYFGPGTRLTVT.